These T cell receptor beta chains were read from a single sample in a study of beta chain features in type 1 diabetes. This table comes from immunoSEQ multiplex PCR, and its TCRdb copy is limited to in-frame clones, with some not included. The sample has 680,000 or so clones, 13% seen once. The sequenced material came from naive CD4+ T cells from blood. Receptor source: a young man with type 1 diabetes. The CDR3 runs from the conserved cysteine through the conserved F or W. A D gene is named only where the DNA matches it firmly. Only some rows state a clone size, as once, few, many or a class for expanded clones.

d_gene: -; abundance: -; v_gene: TRBV5-1; j_gene: TRBJ2-3; CDR3nt: TGCGCCAGCAGCTTGGGATCTAGCACAGATACGCAGTATTTT; CDR3aa: CASSLGSSTDTQYF
d_gene: -; abundance: -; v_gene: TRBV11-1; j_gene: TRBJ1-6; CDR3nt: TGTGCCAGCAGCCTCGGACAAGGCAATTCACCCCTCCACTTT; CDR3aa: CASSLGQGNSPLHF
d_gene: TRBD2; abundance: -; v_gene: TRBV5-1; j_gene: TRBJ2-7; CDR3nt: TGCGCCAGCAGCCAGGGGACTAGCACCGAGCAGTACTTC; CDR3aa: CASSQGTSTEQYF
d_gene: -; abundance: few; v_gene: TRBV9; j_gene: TRBJ2-7; CDR3nt: TGTGCCAGCAGCGTAGAGTCGGTGACCGAGCAGTACTTC; CDR3aa: CASSVESVTEQYF
d_gene: TRBD1; abundance: -; v_gene: TRBV4-1; j_gene: TRBJ2-1; CDR3nt: TGCGCCAGCAGCCAACCCGACAGGGGCAATGAGCAGTTCTTC; CDR3aa: CASSQPDRGNEQFF
d_gene: -; abundance: -; v_gene: TRBV2; j_gene: TRBJ2-5; CDR3nt: TGTGCCAGCAGTGAAAGTGGGTGGCGAGAGACCCAGTACTTC; CDR3aa: CASSESGWRETQYF
d_gene: -; abundance: -; v_gene: TRBV19; j_gene: TRBJ2-7; CDR3nt: TGTGCCAGTAGTGAGCAGTTCGAGTACGGTTCGTACGAGCAGTACTTC; CDR3aa: CASSEQFEYGSYEQYF
d_gene: -; abundance: few; v_gene: TRBV5-4; j_gene: TRBJ2-2; CDR3nt: TGTGCCAGCAGCTTAGACCCGACGAACACCGGGGAGCTGTTTTTT; CDR3aa: CASSLDPTNTGELFF
d_gene: -; abundance: -; v_gene: TRBV4-1; j_gene: TRBJ1-4; CDR3nt: TGCGCCAGCAGCCATAATGAAAAACTGTTTTTT; CDR3aa: CASSHNEKLFF
d_gene: -; abundance: few; v_gene: TRBV30; j_gene: TRBJ1-6; CDR3nt: TGTGCCTGCCCGGGACGGATCCCTCCCGGCACAATGACCTATAATTCACCCCTCCACTTT; CDR3aa: CACPGRIPPGTMTYNSPLHF
d_gene: -; abundance: few; v_gene: TRBV5-6; j_gene: TRBJ1-2; CDR3nt: TGTGCCAGCAGCTTGGGGCAACCCAACTATGGCTACACCTTC; CDR3aa: CASSLGQPNYGYTF
d_gene: -; abundance: -; v_gene: TRBV29-1; j_gene: TRBJ2-4; CDR3nt: TGCAGCGTGAGATCCCCGGTAGTAAACATTCAGTACTTC; CDR3aa: CSVRSPVVNIQYF
d_gene: -; abundance: -; v_gene: TRBV12-5; j_gene: TRBJ2-7; CDR3nt: TGTGCTAGTGGTCCCCTCCATATGGACAGAAAGAATACCTACGAGCAGTACTTC; CDR3aa: CASGPLHMDRKNTYEQYF
d_gene: -; abundance: few; v_gene: TRBV29-1; j_gene: TRBJ1-1; CDR3nt: TGCAGCGTTGAACGGAGGGCAGGGGTGAACACTGAAGCTTTCTTT; CDR3aa: CSVERRAGVNTEAFF
d_gene: -; abundance: -; v_gene: TRBV23-1; j_gene: TRBJ1-2; CDR3nt: TGCGCCAGCAGTCAATCCGGAGGACCAAACTATGGCTACACCTTC; CDR3aa: CASSQSGGPNYGYTF
d_gene: -; abundance: few; v_gene: TRBV9; j_gene: TRBJ1-2; CDR3nt: TGTGCCAGCAGCGAGCCATTCCCTGGGGCTAACTATGGCTACACCTTC; CDR3aa: CASSEPFPGANYGYTF
d_gene: -; abundance: -; v_gene: TRBV6-6; j_gene: TRBJ1-1; CDR3nt: TGTGCCAGCAGTAGGGATTCGGTAGGAACTGAAGCTTTCTTT; CDR3aa: CASSRDSVGTEAFF
d_gene: -; abundance: -; v_gene: TRBV28; j_gene: TRBJ1-2; CDR3nt: TGTGCCAGCAAAACAGCGAGCCTCTATGGCTACACCTTC; CDR3aa: CASKTASLYGYTF
d_gene: -; abundance: -; v_gene: TRBV18; j_gene: TRBJ1-1; CDR3nt: TGTGCCAGCTCACGAGACGCCTGGGGCACTGAAGCTTTCTTT; CDR3aa: CASSRDAWGTEAFF
d_gene: -; abundance: -; v_gene: TRBV7-9; j_gene: TRBJ1-6; CDR3nt: TGTGCCAGCAGCTTAGGGGGGCACGATAATTCACCCCTCCACTTT; CDR3aa: CASSLGGHDNSPLHF
d_gene: -; abundance: -; v_gene: TRBV6-5; j_gene: TRBJ1-6; CDR3nt: TGTGCCAGCAGGAGACTTAATAATTCACCCCTCCACTTT; CDR3aa: CASRRLNNSPLHF
d_gene: -; abundance: few; v_gene: TRBV15; j_gene: TRBJ1-2; CDR3nt: TGTGCCACTTCCGCAGGGTGGAATAACTATGGCTACACCTTC; CDR3aa: CATSAGWNNYGYTF
d_gene: -; abundance: -; v_gene: TRBV27; j_gene: TRBJ2-6; CDR3nt: TGTGCCAGCAGTTTAAGGGGGGCCAACGTCCTGACTTTC; CDR3aa: CASSLRGANVLTF
d_gene: -; abundance: -; v_gene: TRBV5-4; j_gene: TRBJ1-1; CDR3nt: TGTGCCAGCAGCTTGGCCGAGTGGAACACTGAAGCTTTCTTT; CDR3aa: CASSLAEWNTEAFF
d_gene: -; abundance: -; v_gene: TRBV10-3; j_gene: TRBJ1-5; CDR3nt: TGTGCCATCAGTGAGGGACAGTCCGGGCCCCAGCATTTT; CDR3aa: CAISEGQSGPQHF
d_gene: -; abundance: -; v_gene: TRBV29-1; j_gene: TRBJ1-3; CDR3nt: TGCAGTCCTGGAGGGACCTGCTTAGAATGGGGAAACACCATATATTTT; CDR3aa: CSPGGTCLEWGNTIYF
d_gene: TRBD1; abundance: few; v_gene: TRBV7-8; j_gene: TRBJ1-6; CDR3nt: TGTGCCAGCAGTCGGCACAGGGGACGGAATTCACCCCTCCACTTT; CDR3aa: CASSRHRGRNSPLHF
d_gene: -; abundance: -; v_gene: TRBV9; j_gene: TRBJ2-2; CDR3nt: TGTGCCAGCAGCGCGCCGAACACCGGGGAGCTGTTTTTT; CDR3aa: CASSAPNTGELFF
d_gene: -; abundance: -; v_gene: TRBV6-1; j_gene: TRBJ1-3; CDR3nt: TGTACAAGCAGTGACCCAGGGAGCGGAAACACCATATATTTT; CDR3aa: CTSSDPGSGNTIYF
d_gene: TRBD2; abundance: few; v_gene: TRBV4-1; j_gene: TRBJ2-5; CDR3nt: TGCGCCAGTACTAGCGGGGGGGCCAAGGGCCAAGAGACCCAGTACTTC; CDR3aa: CASTSGGAKGQETQYF
d_gene: TRBD2; abundance: few; v_gene: TRBV7-9; j_gene: TRBJ2-7; CDR3nt: TGTGCCAGCAGCTTAGATGCACTAGCGGGGGGCCGGACCTACGAGCAGTACTTC; CDR3aa: CASSLDALAGGRTYEQYF
d_gene: TRBD2; abundance: few; v_gene: TRBV18; j_gene: TRBJ2-4; CDR3nt: TGTGCCAGCTCACCGGACGCTAGCGGGGCCACCCAAAACATTCAGTACTTC; CDR3aa: CASSPDASGATQNIQYF
d_gene: -; abundance: -; v_gene: TRBV6-5; j_gene: TRBJ2-2; CDR3nt: TGTGCCAGCAGTTACTGGGCAGTTAACACCGGGGAGCTGTTTTTT; CDR3aa: CASSYWAVNTGELFF
d_gene: -; abundance: few; v_gene: TRBV6-6; j_gene: TRBJ1-2; CDR3nt: TGTGCCAGCACCCTGAGGGTTACGGGGGGCTACACCTTC; CDR3aa: CASTLRVTGGYTF